The clone carrying this T cell receptor beta chain was picked up many times. The sample is drawn from a study of T cells in Graves' hyperthyroidism and ophthalmopathy. CDR1 and CDR2 (germline): MNHNS, SASEGT. The V gene lost 3 bases and the J gene lost 7 bases, with 14 bases spanning the gap. The CDR3 covers 14 residues. Amplification of TCR beta CDR3 regions was performed using RNA transcripts as template. The HTBI set primed first-round TCR CDR3 RT-PCR. MiXCR was run by TCRdb on the multiplex PCR reads, yielding one entry per CDR3 protein. The sample records about 350,000 distinct CDR3 sequences, about 13% being singletons. Every diagnosis used clinical symptoms, serum thyroxine and TRAb, thyroid ultrasound and orbital computed tomography.

Sequencing used blood. This clonotype was sampled from a woman aged 40 to 55 with Graves' ophthalmopathy. This rearrangement joins TRBV6-1 to TRBJ2-3, with D possibly matching TRBD1 (6 bases). The CDR3 loop reads CASSDRGRGNTQYF. The CDR3 nucleotides are TGTGCCAGCAGTGACAGGGGCAGGGGAAATACGCAGTATTTT.